The 11 T cell receptor beta chains reported below all come from one sample, sequenced in a study of blood T cell repertoires in COVID-19. Data came from immunoSEQ multiplex PCR; TCRdb stores just in-frame clones and leaves some out. The table has roughly 80,000 clones, about 83% seen once. Sequencing was done on a sample of peripheral blood. These receptors came from a man between 45 and 60 years old with acute or convalescent COVID-19.

The rearrangement links TRBV18 to TRBJ1-4, with D perhaps matching TRBD1 (5 bases). The CDR3 is 14 residues long. CDR1 is KGHSH and CDR2 is LQKENI in the germline V gene. The V and J ends lost 0 bases and 8 bases respectively, with 10 bases between them. CDR3: CASSPPQGWEKLFF. The DNA of the CDR3 is TGTGCCAGCTCACCACCTCAGGGTTGGGAAAAACTGTTTTTT.

The V gene is TRBV30, the J gene TRBJ2-2; TRBD2 matches 10 bases. J gave up 3 bases and V 8 bases, and 12 bases lay outside the gene matches. Germline V gene lookup returns CDR1 GTSNPN and CDR2 SVGIG (reference sequence). This CDR3 region has 16 residues. CDR3 region: CAISSGGMGYTGELFF. DNA for the CDR3: TGTGCCATTTCTAGCGGGGGAATGGGTTACACCGGGGAGCTGTTTTTT.

The V and J genes are TRBV7-3 and TRBJ1-1; TRBD1 agrees at 9 bases. After removal of 5 bases from V and 4 bases from J, the junction contained 5 bases not matched to a gene. From germline, CDR1 is SGHTA and CDR2 FQGTGA. This CDR3 has 14 residues. For the CDR3, the DNA is TGTGCCAGCAGCCCCGGGACAGGGAGCACTGAAGCTTTCTTT. Translating gives CASSPGTGSTEAFF.

The genes are TRBV6-2 or TRBV6-3 and TRBJ2-7; tentative D call: TRBD2 (6 bases). The CDR3 extends over 14 amino acids. The V and J ends lost 0 bases and 6 bases respectively, with 12 bases between them. Per the germline V gene, CDR1 is MNHEY and CDR2 is SVGEGT. CDR3 residues: CASSYSGTAREQYF. DNA of the CDR3: TGTGCCAGCAGTTACTCGGGGACTGCCCGCGAGCAGTACTTC.

The CDR3 region is CASSIVTGQETQYF. The DNA for the CDR3 is TGTGCCAGTAGTATTGTGACAGGTCAAGAGACCCAGTACTTC. The rearrangement links TRBV19 to TRBJ2-5; a weak D match, TRBD1 (6 bases). Trimming left V 3 bases short and J 2 bases short, with 10 bases between. CDR1 and CDR2 (germline): LNHDA, SQIVND (reference sequence). This CDR3 has 14 amino acids.

This rearrangement joins TRBV19 to TRBJ1-1, with 8 bases matching TRBD1. V dropped 5 bases and J dropped 4; count of bases not matched to a gene: 9. This CDR3 has 15 residues. From germline, CDR1 is LNHDA and CDR2 SQIVND (reference sequence). The CDR3 region has the DNA TGTGCCAGTAGTCCCCGGACAGGGTTGGTCACTGAAGCTTTCTTT. It translates to CASSPRTGLVTEAFF.

CDR3 DNA sequence: TGCGCCAGCAGCAATGGACTTTCGTCCTATAATTCACCCCTCCACTTT. It codes for CASSNGLSSYNSPLHF. This chain joins TRBV5-1 and TRBJ1-6; D is uncertain. CDR3 length: 16 residues. Trimming left V 4 bases short and J 1 base short, with 12 bases between. Germline lookup yields CDR1 SGHRS and CDR2 YFSETQ.

A single count supports this clone. The chain employs TRBV3-1 (or the pseudogene TRBV3-2) and TRBJ1-4; 7 bases match TRBD1. Germline V lookup: CDR1 LGHDT, CDR2 YNNKEL (reference sequence). The CDR3 is 15 residues long. The junction had 5 bases not matched to a gene; V was cut back by 2 bases and J by 5 bases. The DNA of the CDR3 is TGTGCCAGCAGCCAACGGACAGGACAGAATGAAAAACTGTTTTTT. Amino acids: CASSQRTGQNEKLFF.

This chain connects TRBV6-5 to TRBJ2-7; TRBD2 matches at 12 bases. Germline CDR1 MNHEY, CDR2 SVGAGI. The CDR3 sequence is 14 residues long. The V gene end was trimmed by 6 bases and the J gene end by 7 bases; junction bases not matched to a gene: 7. The CDR3 is CASRGLAGGWEQYF. As DNA, the CDR3 is TGTGCCAGCAGGGGTCTAGCGGGAGGGTGGGAGCAGTACTTC.

V is TRBV5-5 and J is TRBJ1-2, with D possibly being TRBD1 (6 bases). V was cut by 3 bases and J by 4 bases, with 13 bases left in between. Germline CDR1 reads SGHKS; CDR2 reads YYEKEE (reference sequence). The CDR3 consists of 14 residues. The chain's CDR3 is CASSSDSQGYGYTF. In DNA form, the CDR3 reads TGTGCCAGCAGCTCGGACAGTCAAGGCTATGGCTACACCTTC.

The CDR3 bases are TGTGCCACGGACAGCGCCTTCTCTGGGGCCAACGTCCTGACTTTC. Its protein is CATDSAFSGANVLTF. The chain employs TRBV19 and TRBJ2-6, with D possibly being TRBD1 (6 bases). The CDR3 sequence is 15 residues long. The V and J ends lost 10 bases and 0 bases respectively, with 13 bases between them. Germline loops: CDR1 LNHDA, CDR2 SQIVND (reference sequence).